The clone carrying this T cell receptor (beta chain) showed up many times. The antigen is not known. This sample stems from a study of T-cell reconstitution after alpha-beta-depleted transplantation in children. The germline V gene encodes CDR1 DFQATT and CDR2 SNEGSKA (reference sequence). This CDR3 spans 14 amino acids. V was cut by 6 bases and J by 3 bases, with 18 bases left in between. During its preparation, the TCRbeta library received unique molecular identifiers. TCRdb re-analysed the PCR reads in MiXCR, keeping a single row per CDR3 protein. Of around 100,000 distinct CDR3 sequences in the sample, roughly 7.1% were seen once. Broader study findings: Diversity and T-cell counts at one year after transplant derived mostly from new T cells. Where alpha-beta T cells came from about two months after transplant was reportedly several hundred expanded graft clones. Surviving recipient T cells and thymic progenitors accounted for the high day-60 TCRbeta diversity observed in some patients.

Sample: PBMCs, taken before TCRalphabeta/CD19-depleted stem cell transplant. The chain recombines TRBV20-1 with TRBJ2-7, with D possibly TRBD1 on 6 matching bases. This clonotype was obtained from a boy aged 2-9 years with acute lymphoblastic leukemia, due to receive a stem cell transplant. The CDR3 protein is CSAMDSSTLYEQYF. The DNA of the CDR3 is TGCAGTGCCATGGACAGTTCCACCCTCTACGAGCAGTACTTC.